This note documents a single T cell receptor beta chain sequence. Its specificity is not known. This CDR3 has 14 amino acids. Germline V lookup: CDR1 SQVTM, CDR2 ANQGSEA. The germline V and J ends were trimmed by 4 bases and 4 bases, with 16 bases remaining between them. The source of the sample is a study of early T cells in non-severe SARS-CoV-2 infection. The TCR library protocol attached unique molecular identifiers to the individual cDNA molecules. One entry per CDR3 protein, called by TCRdb with MiXCR from the 5' RACE reads. The sample includes more than 85,000 distinct CDR3 sequences, roughly 15% of them seen just once. Study outcomes and limitations: VDJdb matching, biased toward anti-spike CD8 responses, missed private and CD4 specificities.

The sequence was collected from an adult who was a healthcare worker with PCR-confirmed SARS-CoV-2 infection or an uninfected control (not recorded which). The sample was whole blood. The chain recombines TRBV29-1 with TRBJ1-2, with D maybe TRBD1 (5 bases). CDR3 bases: TGCAGCGTTGCGCCCTATCAGGGTGCCTATGGCTACACCTTC. Its protein is CSVAPYQGAYGYTF.